Given below is one T cell receptor beta chain in context. This entry is derived from a study of siplizumab effects on memory and regulatory T cells. Data came from immunoSEQ multiplex PCR; TCRdb stores just in-frame clones and leaves some out. The sample includes about 100,000 clones, around 93% seen only once; the top ten take 1% to 1.5%. The sequence came from a human donor in good health. Sequenced sample: non-Treg CD4+ T cells sorted from blood.

The CDR3 DNA reads TGTGCCAGCAGCTCAGTGGTCGGACTAGCGGGTTACAATGAGCAGTTCTTC. Its translation is CASSSVVGLAGYNEQFF. This rearrangement joins TRBV7-2 to TRBJ2-1; 11 nucleotides align to TRBD2. Per the germline V gene, CDR1 is SGHTA and CDR2 is FQGNSA. CDR3 size: 17 residues. V shed 4 bases and J 4 bases; nucleotides not matched to a gene: 9.